This T cell receptor (beta chain) was sequenced for a study of monozygotic twins with inflammatory bowel disease. Notes on the study in general: The sharing of clonotypes with others was lower in IBD patients than in healthy twins, especially with disease activity.

On this clonotype: Antigen specificity is unknown.

TCRdb reprocessed the 5' RACE reads and reports one entry per CDR3 protein, with no DNA. The sample totals 200,000 to 250,000 distinct CDR3 sequences. This CDR3 comprises 13 residues. V is TRBV12-3 or TRBV12-4 and J is TRBJ1-2. Input material: blood. This TCR was sampled from a human donor with ulcerative colitis or Crohn's disease, or a healthy co-twin of an affected twin (not recorded which). This chain's CDR3 is CASSLEGDYGYTF.